A single T cell receptor (beta chain) is shown here with its context. This sample was included in a study of control samples from healthy donors and cancer patients. The table came from immunoSEQ multiplex PCR; TCRdb's copy has only in-frame clones and leaves some out. The top ten clones hold just over 7.5% of a sample with more than 100,000 clones, just under 90% of them seen once. J gave up 7 bases and V 7 bases, and 11 bases lay outside the gene matches. The CDR3 runs 15 residues. Germline CDR1 reads SNHLY; CDR2 reads FYNNEI. Sequencing was carried out using PBMCs. This TCR derives from a man in his fifties with head and neck cancer. This rearrangement joins TRBV2 to TRBJ1-5, with TRBD1 matching over 9 bases. For the CDR3, the DNA is TGTGCCAGCACATTAAGACAGGGGGTAGGGCAGCCCCAGCATTTT. Protein product: CASTLRQGVGQPQHF.